Detailed here is one TCR beta chain. These data come from a study of control samples from healthy donors and cancer patients. Germline-derived CDR1 and CDR2 are SQVTM and ANQGSEA. The V end was cut by 2 bases, the J end by 13 bases, with 12 bases between. The CDR3 totals 11 residues. Assay used: immunoSEQ multiplex PCR; TCRdb lists only in-frame clones, some missing. The sample holds fewer than 85,000 clones, roughly 91% seen once. Sequenced: blood. The chain recombines TRBV29-1 with TRBJ1-5, with no clear D. This sequence originates from a man aged 30 to 39 in good health. The CDR3 region is CSVEKLGVQHF. CDR3 DNA sequence: TGCAGCGTTGAAAAGCTCGGGGTACAGCATTTT.